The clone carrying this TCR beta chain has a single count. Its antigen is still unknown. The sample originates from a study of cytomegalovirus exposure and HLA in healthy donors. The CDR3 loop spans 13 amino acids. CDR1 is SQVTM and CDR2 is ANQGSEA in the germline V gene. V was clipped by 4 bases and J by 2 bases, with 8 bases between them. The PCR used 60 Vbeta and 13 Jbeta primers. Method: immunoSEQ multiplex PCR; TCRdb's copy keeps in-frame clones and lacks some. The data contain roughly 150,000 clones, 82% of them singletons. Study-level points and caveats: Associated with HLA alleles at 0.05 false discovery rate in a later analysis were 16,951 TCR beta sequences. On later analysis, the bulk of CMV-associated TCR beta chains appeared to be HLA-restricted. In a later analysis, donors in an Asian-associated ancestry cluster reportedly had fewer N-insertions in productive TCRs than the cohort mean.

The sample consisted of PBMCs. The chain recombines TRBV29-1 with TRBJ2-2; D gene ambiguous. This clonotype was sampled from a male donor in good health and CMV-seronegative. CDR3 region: CSVATENTGELFF. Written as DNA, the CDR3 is TGCAGCGTTGCAACAGAAAACACCGGGGAGCTGTTTTTT.